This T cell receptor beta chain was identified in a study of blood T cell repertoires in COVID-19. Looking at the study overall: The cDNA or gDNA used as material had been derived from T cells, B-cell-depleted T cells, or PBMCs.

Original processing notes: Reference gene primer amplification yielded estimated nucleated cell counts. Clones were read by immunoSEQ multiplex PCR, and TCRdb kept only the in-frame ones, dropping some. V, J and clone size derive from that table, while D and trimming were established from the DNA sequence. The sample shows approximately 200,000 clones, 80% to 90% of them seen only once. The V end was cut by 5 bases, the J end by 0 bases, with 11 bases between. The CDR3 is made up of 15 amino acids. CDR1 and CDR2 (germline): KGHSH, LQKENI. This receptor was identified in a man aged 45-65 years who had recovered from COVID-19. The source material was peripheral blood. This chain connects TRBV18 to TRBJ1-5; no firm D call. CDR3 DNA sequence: TGTGCCAGCTCATCGACACCTTATAGCAATCAGCCCCAGCATTTT. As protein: CASSSTPYSNQPQHF.